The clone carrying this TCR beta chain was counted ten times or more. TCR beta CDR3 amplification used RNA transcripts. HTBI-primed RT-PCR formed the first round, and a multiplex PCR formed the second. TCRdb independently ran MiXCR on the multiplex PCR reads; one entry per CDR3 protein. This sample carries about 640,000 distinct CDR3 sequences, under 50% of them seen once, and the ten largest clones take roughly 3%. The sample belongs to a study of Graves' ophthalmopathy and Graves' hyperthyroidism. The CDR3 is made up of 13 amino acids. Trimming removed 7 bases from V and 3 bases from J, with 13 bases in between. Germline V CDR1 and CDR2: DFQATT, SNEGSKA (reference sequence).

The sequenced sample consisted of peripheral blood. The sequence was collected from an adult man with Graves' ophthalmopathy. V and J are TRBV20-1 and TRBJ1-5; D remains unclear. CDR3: CSVRRRANQPQHF. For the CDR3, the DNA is TGCAGTGTTAGGCGAAGGGCCAATCAGCCCCAGCATTTT.